This T cell receptor beta chain is from a study of a mutant IDH1 vaccine in newly diagnosed glioma. Across the study: Therapy received beforehand was radiotherapy, temozolomide, or both, with most patients given both.

The time point: week 23, last vaccination. Mutant IDH1 20-mer peptide, at 300 ug, made up each vaccine dose, with topical imiquimod. Germline CDR1 MDHEN, CDR2 SYDVKM. The CDR3 contains 14 residues. Sequenced by immunoSEQ multiplex PCR; TCRdb stores in-frame clones only, minus some. Of around 60,000 clones listed, approximately 81% are singletons. In the case of this clone: Its specificity is unknown.

This clonotype originated in a man under 40 with glioma. V is TRBV28 and J is TRBJ1-2, with TRBD1 identical over 7 bases. This specimen consisted of PBMCs, obtained from a glioma patient whose treatment included an IDH1 peptide vaccine. The CDR3 protein is CVGKRDRQPYGYTF. As DNA, the CDR3 is TGTGTAGGTAAAAGGGACAGACAGCCCTATGGCTACACCTTC.